A single sample gave rise to the 27 T cell receptor beta chains below, sequenced in a study of T cell changes during pregnancy in multiple sclerosis. The table came from immunoSEQ multiplex PCR; TCRdb's copy has only in-frame clones and leaves some out. The data contain some 94,000 clones, about 92% of them singletons. The sequencing used peripheral blood, collected in the first trimester of pregnancy. These receptors all come from a female donor with multiple sclerosis, enrolled in a pregnancy study.

About this clone itself: The same CDR3 can be traced to other DNA sequences in this sample. The chain combines TRBV5-1 with TRBJ1-5, with D maybe TRBD1 (6 bases). Germline V gene sequence: CDR1 SGHRS, CDR2 YFSETQ. CDR3 length: 17 residues. V lost 4 bases and J lost 4, with 21 bases in between. Here the CDR3 DNA reads TGCGCCAGCAGCGTATCGGGACACGGTTATAGTAATCAGCCCCAGCATTTT. As protein: CASSVSGHGYSNQPQHF.

DNA of the CDR3: TGCGCCAGCAGCCAAGGACTAACGGATACGCAGTATTTT. Protein: CASSQGLTDTQYF. The V gene is TRBV4-1, the J gene TRBJ2-3; possible D gene TRBD2, 5 bases. Germline V gene lookup returns CDR1 MGHRA and CDR2 YSYEKL. CDR3 length: 13 residues. The V gene lost 1 base and the J gene lost 6 bases, with 8 bases spanning the gap.

The rearrangement uses TRBV2 and TRBJ2-7; TRBD2 agrees at 7 bases. V dropped 7 bases and J dropped 5; count of bases not matched to a gene: 11. Germline CDR1 and CDR2: SNHLY and FYNNEI. CDR3 length: 14 amino acids. CDR3 sequence (DNA): TGTGCCAGCATCCGACTAGCTCCTCCAAACGAGCAGTACTTC. Residues: CASIRLAPPNEQYF.

The CDR3 nucleotides are TGTGCCAGCAGCACGTCGGTACAGGGGGACGAGCAGTACTTC. Its protein product is CASSTSVQGDEQYF. This sequence joins TRBV7-9 and TRBJ2-7, with 8 bases aligning to TRBD1. This CDR3 region has 14 residues. Losses at the gene ends were 5 bases for V and 5 bases for J; bases not matched to a gene: 8. The germline gives CDR1 SEHNR, CDR2 FQNEAQ (reference sequence).

The chain joins TRBV7-8 to TRBJ2-1, with 9 bases lining up with TRBD2. J was trimmed by 5 bases and V by 6 bases; bases with no gene match: 8. This CDR3 contains 15 residues. CDR1 is SGHVS and CDR2 is FQNEAQ in the germline V gene. The CDR3, as DNA: TGTGCCAGCAGTCGGCGGGGGGGTGGGGACAATGAGCAGTTCTTC. Amino acid sequence: CASSRRGGGDNEQFF.

This chain uses TRBV14 with TRBJ2-5, with TRBD2 identical over 10 bases. The CDR3 sequence is 16 residues long. V lost 0 bases and J lost 4; bases outside the gene matches: 5. Germline V gives CDR1 SGHDN, CDR2 FVKESK. Here the CDR3 DNA reads TGTGCCAGCAGCCAAGATCTAGCGGGAGTCGGAGAGACCCAGTACTTC. It codes for CASSQDLAGVGETQYF.

CDR3 sequence (DNA): TGCGCCAGCAGCTCGCCGCCTTACAGGGGGGCTAGCGGATACAATGAGCAGTTCTTC. It yields the protein CASSSPPYRGASGYNEQFF. The gene calls are TRBV5-1 and TRBJ2-1, with a possible D match to TRBD1 (8 bases). Germline CDR1 is SGHRS and CDR2 is YFSETQ. The CDR3 is made up of 19 amino acids. V lost 3 bases and J 4 bases, leaving 26 bases between the germline ends.

This sequence joins TRBV6-1 and TRBJ1-1; TRBD1 matches 7 bases. The trim removed 7 bases at V and 1 base at J, leaving 3 bases unmatched. There are 13 residues in the CDR3. Germline V gene data show CDR1 as MNHNS and CDR2 as SASEGT. The CDR3 is CASIRTGNTEAFF. The CDR3 coding sequence is TGTGCCAGCATCAGGACAGGGAACACTGAAGCTTTCTTT.

This chain uses TRBV4-2 with TRBJ1-1, with D possibly being TRBD1 (6 bases). From germline, CDR1 is LGHNA and CDR2 YNFKEQ. V was trimmed by 4 bases and J by 1 base, leaving 13 bases between them. The CDR3 has 15 amino acids. The CDR3 coding sequence is TGTGCCAGCAGCCCTAACAGGGACGCGAACACTGAAGCTTTCTTT. It yields the protein CASSPNRDANTEAFF.

This clone has a handful of counts. The chain has TRBV9 and TRBJ2-3; no reliable D call. CDR1 is SGDLS, CDR2 YYNGEE, per germline. The CDR3 extends over 12 amino acids. Trimming shortened V by 4 bases and J by 3 bases, and 6 bases separated the two germline ends. CDR3 in amino acids: CASSTQTDTQYF. CDR3 bases: TGTGCCAGCAGCACACAGACAGATACGCAGTATTTT. Full variable domain (missing parts from reference TRBV9 and TRBJ2-3): DSGVTQTPKHLITATGQRVTLRCSPRSGDLSVYWYQQSLDQGLQFLIQYYNGEERAKGNILERFSAQQFPDLHSELNLSSLELGDSALYFCASSTQTDTQYFGPGTRLTVL.

The gene calls are TRBV27 and TRBJ2-7; no clear D. Germline V gene lookup returns CDR1 MNHEY and CDR2 SMNVEV (reference sequence). V lost 3 bases and J lost 3, with 6 bases in between. CDR3 length: 12 amino acids. DNA for the CDR3: TGTGCCAGCAGTTTTTATTACTACGAGCAGTACTTC. Translating gives CASSFYYYEQYF.

This clone was seen just once. V gene TRBV27 combines with J gene TRBJ2-3; perhaps TRBD1 as D (5 bases). With 5 bases removed from V and 8 bases from J, the gap between germline ends came to 17 bases. The germline CDR1 and CDR2 sequences are MNHEY and SMNVEV (reference sequence). The CDR3 has 14 amino acids. The CDR3 sequence is CASSPIAGHGTQYF. The CDR3 nucleotides are TGTGCCAGCAGTCCAATTGCAGGGCACGGTACGCAGTATTTT.

This clone was seen once. The rearrangement uses TRBV4-1 and TRBJ1-5; TRBD1 matches 10 bases. With 4 bases clipped from V and 2 bases from J, the junction kept 8 bases outside the gene matches. Germline V gene data show CDR1 as MGHRA and CDR2 as YSYEKL. This CDR3 has 17 amino acids. The CDR3 sequence is CASSPGQGFDGNQPQHF. DNA for the CDR3: TGCGCCAGCAGCCCGGGACAGGGGTTTGATGGCAATCAGCCCCAGCATTTT.

The chain employs TRBV27 and TRBJ1-5; D perhaps matches TRBD1 (5 bases). The CDR3 runs to 15 residues. With 6 bases removed from V and 7 bases from J, the gap between germline ends came to 19 bases. Germline-derived CDR1 and CDR2 are MNHEY and SMNVEV (reference sequence). The CDR3, as DNA: TGTGCCAGCAGGGCAAAAGACAGAGGATCGCAGCCCCAGCATTTT. This translates into CASRAKDRGSQPQHF.

The chain has TRBV7-9 and TRBJ2-3; TRBD1 aligns across 8 bases. Germline V gene data show CDR1 as SEHNR and CDR2 as FQNEAQ (reference sequence). This CDR3 spans 15 amino acids. The V and J ends lost 5 bases and 3 bases, in that order; junction bases with no gene match: 7. The CDR3, as DNA: TGTGCCAGCAGCCCGCCGGACAGGGATACAGATACGCAGTATTTT. Translated, it gives CASSPPDRDTDTQYF.

This rearrangement joins TRBV6-1 to TRBJ2-3, with a possible D match to TRBD2 (5 bases). Germline CDR1 reads MNHNS; CDR2 reads SASEGT. The CDR3 spans 16 residues. V lost 2 bases, J lost 0 bases, and 12 bases lay in between. CDR3 amino acids: CASSEFSGASTDTQYF. CDR3 sequence (DNA): TGTGCCAGCAGTGAATTCAGCGGTGCTAGCACAGATACGCAGTATTTT.

The chain combines TRBV11-2 with TRBJ2-2; 9 bases line up with TRBD1. Germline lookup yields CDR1 SGHAT and CDR2 FQNNGV. This CDR3 spans 18 amino acids. J gave up 5 bases and V 6 bases, and 16 bases lay outside the gene matches. This CDR3 is CASRSLQGTGRETGELFF. Written as DNA, the CDR3 is TGTGCCAGCAGGAGTCTCCAGGGGACAGGGAGGGAGACCGGGGAGCTGTTTTTT.

The chain has TRBV27 and TRBJ2-6; D uncertain. The CDR3 extends over 15 amino acids. V was pared by 5 bases and J by 4 bases, with 12 bases between. Germline values: CDR1 MNHEY, CDR2 SMNVEV (reference sequence). The CDR3 nucleotides read TGTGCCAGCAGTCCCCGGGTGACGGGGGCCAACGTCCTGACTTTC. Protein: CASSPRVTGANVLTF.

The V gene is TRBV5-1, the J gene TRBJ2-3; D gene uncertain. The V end was cut by 1 base, the J end by 0 bases, with 9 bases between. Per germline, CDR1 SGHRS and CDR2 YFSETQ. This CDR3 comprises 15 residues. The CDR3 nucleotides read TGCGCCAGCAGCTTGACGGTCACTAGCACAGATACGCAGTATTTT. Amino acid sequence: CASSLTVTSTDTQYF.

The rearrangement joins TRBV7-9 to TRBJ2-2; a weak D match, TRBD2 (5 bases). CDR1 is SEHNR and CDR2 is FQNEAQ in the germline V gene (reference sequence). This CDR3 region has 18 residues. With 3 bases removed from V and 0 bases from J, the gap between germline ends came to 17 bases. DNA for the CDR3: TGTGCCAGCAGCTTCCCGCGGACTCAACGGCCGAACACCGGGGAGCTGTTTTTT. Translated, it gives CASSFPRTQRPNTGELFF.

The chain joins TRBV9 to TRBJ1-2, with D possibly matching TRBD1 (5 bases). CDR1 is SGDLS, CDR2 YYNGEE, per germline. The V end lost 3 bases, the J end lost 7 bases, and 13 bases lay between the germline ends. The CDR3 runs to 13 residues. The CDR3 nucleotides read TGTGCCAGCAGCGCCGGAGCCGGGGGTGGCTACACCTTC. Translated: CASSAGAGGGYTF.

The chain uses TRBV9 and TRBJ2-3; D may be TRBD2 (5 bases). The V and J ends lost 3 bases and 4 bases respectively, with 15 bases between them. The CDR3 extends over 15 amino acids. Germline values: CDR1 SGDLS, CDR2 YYNGEE. CDR3 protein: CASSERSNGADTQYF. In DNA, the CDR3 is TGTGCCAGCAGCGAGCGGTCCAATGGGGCAGATACGCAGTATTTT.

V is TRBV30 and J is TRBJ2-5, with 11 bases matching TRBD1. This CDR3 is built from 14 residues. The junction had 5 bases not matched to a gene; V was cut back by 4 bases and J by 4 bases. Germline loops: CDR1 GTSNPN, CDR2 SVGIG (reference sequence). The CDR3, as DNA: TGTGCCTGGAAATCCGGGACAGGGGGAGAGACCCAGTACTTC. This sequence encodes CAWKSGTGGETQYF.

The CDR3 nucleotides are TGTGCCAGCAGCCTAGCGGGAGGGCCCTATGAGCAGTTCTTC. Its protein is CASSLAGGPYEQFF. The chain combines TRBV6-1 with TRBJ2-1; 12 bases line up with TRBD2. V shed 6 bases and J 8 bases; nucleotides not matched to a gene: 5. CDR1 MNHNS and CDR2 SASEGT come from the germline V gene. The length of the CDR3 is 14 residues.

The chain carries TRBV5-4 and TRBJ2-7, with 7 bases identical to TRBD2. The V gene end was trimmed by 0 bases and the J gene end by 3 bases; junction bases not matched to a gene: 6. This CDR3 spans 15 amino acids. CDR1 SGHNT and CDR2 YYREEE come from the germline V gene (reference sequence). CDR3: CASSLAASGRYEQYF. The CDR3 DNA is TGTGCCAGCAGCTTGGCGGCTAGCGGACGCTACGAGCAGTACTTC.

The V and J genes are TRBV9 and TRBJ1-1; D not resolved. This CDR3 is built from 14 residues. V was trimmed by 4 bases and J by 0 bases, leaving 10 bases between them. The germline V gene has CDR1 SGDLS and CDR2 YYNGEE. CDR3 region: CASSNLDLNTEAFF. The CDR3 nucleotides are TGTGCCAGCAGCAATTTGGACTTGAACACTGAAGCTTTCTTT.

The chain combines TRBV18 with TRBJ2-1; the match to TRBD2 covers 7 bases. Germline assignment: CDR1 KGHSH and CDR2 LQKENI. With 4 bases clipped from V and 2 bases from J, the junction kept 5 bases outside the gene matches. CDR3 length equals 15 residues. The CDR3 spells CASSQKRGPYNEQFF. The DNA for the CDR3 is TGTGCCAGCTCACAGAAGCGGGGACCCTACAATGAGCAGTTCTTC.